Detailed here is one T cell receptor beta chain. What it binds is not known. This CDR3 is 14 amino acids long. V was pared by 4 bases and J by 3 bases, with 13 bases between. Germline assignment: CDR1 SGHTA and CDR2 FQGNSA. Through a sample-barcoded 5' primer and a J-beta primer mix, a second PCR was run for roughly 6 to 11 cycles. Each cDNA molecule received a tag from a template-switch adaptor that had 12 random nucleotides. In TCRdb, the 5' RACE reads were re-called with MiXCR into one record per CDR3 protein. The data show around 800,000 distinct CDR3 sequences, 40% to 50% seen once. This sample stems from a study of blood T cells in healthy people across ages. Study-wide findings and caveats: As naive T cell percentage varied, TCR beta diversity correlated strongly with it. Unknown CMV status may confound age-related changes in expanded clones.

The study recruited healthy Caucasian donors from Russia who were aged about 6 to 95. The sequence was obtained from a man aged 60-69 years in good health. Sequenced sample: blood. The chain uses TRBV7-2 and TRBJ2-7; D is perhaps TRBD1 or TRBD2 (6 bases each). In DNA, the CDR3 is TGTGCCAGCAGCTCCCTCGGGGGACACTACGAGCAGTACTTC. Protein: CASSSLGGHYEQYF.